The clone carrying this T cell receptor (beta chain) occurred many times. Trimming stripped 10 bases from V and 1 base from J, with 16 bases between. The length of the CDR3 is 14 residues. This specimen comes from a study of CD8 T cells in ankylosing spondylitis. Researchers built TCR beta libraries using quantitative 5'-RACE with molecular barcodes. TCRdb fed the 5' RACE reads into MiXCR, producing one record per CDR3 protein. The repertoire consists of around 250,000 distinct CDR3 sequences, with roughly a tenth occurring once and the leading ten covering 6% to 8.5%. Sequenced input: blood, either unsorted or a sorted T cell fraction (not recorded which). The clonotype originates from a male donor with ankylosing spondylitis or in good health (not recorded which). The rearrangement links TRBV12-3 or TRBV12-4 to TRBJ1-1; no clear D. In DNA form, the CDR3 reads TGTGCCACCGAGTCCCGGGCGGGGAACACTGAAGCTTTCTTT. It encodes CATESRAGNTEAFF.